The rows below give T cell receptor gamma chains drawn from one sample of a study of Vδ1+ human thymocytes. TCRdb fed the multiplex PCR reads to CATT. The sample has under 25,000 gamma-chain clones, roughly an eighth seen once. Sample: Vdelta1+ gamma-delta thymocytes from the thymus. The receptors originated from a child younger than two who had congenital heart surgery. Both conserved end residues are part of each CDR3. Expanded clones get a size class; other rows say once, few or many, or leave the size out.

abundance	v_gene	j_gene	CDR3nt	CDR3aa
-	TRGV9	TRGJ1/TRGJ2	TGTGCCTTGTGGGAGGTCCGCCCCCATTATTATAAGAAACTCTTT	CALWEVRPHYYKKLF
few	TRGV4	TRGJ1/TRGJ2	TGTGCCACCCGGAGTGTGAATTATTATAAGAAACTCTTT	CATRSVNYYKKLF
-	TRGV8	TRGJ1/TRGJ2	TGTGCCACCTGGGATATTCGAAATTATTATAAGAAACTCTTT	CATWDIRNYYKKLF
once	TRGV3	TRGJP1	TGTGCCACCTGGGACAGGCTTTTGTCCACTGGTTGGTTCAAGATATTT	CATWDRLLSTGWFKIF
few	TRGV9	TRGJ1/TRGJ2	TGTGCCTTGTGGGTCGGGGCTAAGAAACTCTTT	CALWVGAKKLF
-	TRGV8	TRGJ1/TRGJ2	TGTGCCACCTGGGATACCGATTATAAGAAACTCTTT	CATWDTDYKKLF
-	TRGV9	TRGJ1/TRGJ2	TGTGCCTTGTGGGAGGTGCCATGGGGTTATTATAAGAAACTCTTT	CALWEVPWGYYKKLF
-	TRGV8	TRGJP2	TGTGCCACCTGGACACCCGATAATTGGATCAAGACGTTT	CATWTPDNWIKTF
few	TRGV5	TRGJ1/TRGJ2	TGTGCCACCTGGGACAGGCTGAAGTATAAGAAACTCTTT	CATWDRLKYKKLF
-	TRGV8	TRGJ1/TRGJ2	TGTGCCACCTGGGACGGACCGATCCTTTATTATAAGAAACTCTTT	CATWDGPILYYKKLF
medium-sized	TRGV5	TRGJ1/TRGJ2	TGTGCCACCTGGGACAGCCCGAATTATTATAAGAAACTCTTT	CATWDSPNYYKKLF
-	TRGV3	TRGJ1/TRGJ2	TGTGCCACCTGGGACAGGTGGCATTATTATAAGAAACTCTTT	CATWDRWHYYKKLF
few	TRGV3	TRGJP2	TGTGCCACCTGGGACAGGCGGAGTGATTGGATCAAGACGTTT	CATWDRRSDWIKTF
medium-sized	TRGV8	TRGJP2	TGTGCCACCTGGGTAAAATGGGGTTGGATCAAGACGTTT	CATWVKWGWIKTF
-	TRGV4	TRGJ1/TRGJ2	TGTGCCACCTGGGTCCCAAATTATAAGAAACTCTTT	CATWVPNYKKLF
-	TRGV9	TRGJ1/TRGJ2	TGTGCCTTGTGGGAGATTAAGAAACTCTTT	CALWEIKKLF
-	TRGV9	TRGJ1/TRGJ2	TGTGCCTTGTGGCAGCAATATACTTTTTATAAGAAACTCTTT	CALWQQYTFYKKLF
-	TRGV4	TRGJP1	TGTGCCACCTGGGATGATGGTTGGTTCAAGATATTT	CATWDDGWFKIF
few	TRGV2	TRGJ1/TRGJ2	TGTGCCACCTGGCCAGGGGGTTATTATAAGAAACTCTTT	CATWPGGYYKKLF
medium-sized	TRGV9	TRGJ1/TRGJ2	TGTGCCTTGTGGGAGTTGAATTATTATAAGAAACTCTTT	CALWELNYYKKLF
few	TRGV4	TRGJ1/TRGJ2	TGTGCCACCTGGGGCGACATTTATTATAAGAAACTCTTT	CATWGDIYYKKLF
few	TRGV2	TRGJ1/TRGJ2	TGTGCCACCTGGGACGGGCCGAGGTATAAGAAACTCTTT	CATWDGPRYKKLF
few	TRGV2	TRGJP2	TGTGCCACCTGGGACGGGCAGCTTAGTAGTGATTGGATCAAGACGTTT	CATWDGQLSSDWIKTF
few	TRGV8	TRGJP1	TGTGCCACCTGGGATAGTAACACTGGTTGGTTCAAGATATTT	CATWDSNTGWFKIF
-	TRGV9	TRGJ1/TRGJ2	TGTGCCTTGTGGGGAAGAAATTATTATAAGAAACTCTTT	CALWGRNYYKKLF
-	TRGV4	TRGJP1	TGTGCCACCTGGAAATATACCACTGGTTGGTTCAAGATATTT	CATWKYTTGWFKIF
few	TRGV9	TRGJ1/TRGJ2	TGTGCCTTGTGGAAACCTTATTATAAGAAACTCTTT	CALWKPYYKKLF
-	TRGV4	TRGJ1/TRGJ2	TGTGCCACCTGGACACCCCTGAATTATTATAAGAAACTCTTT	CATWTPLNYYKKLF
few	TRGV8	TRGJ1/TRGJ2	TGTGCCACCTGGGACCATGAGGGAGATAAGAAACTCTTT	CATWDHEGDKKLF
few	TRGV8	TRGJ1/TRGJ2	TGTGCCACCTGGGATAGGCTGGGCGATAAGAAACTCTTT	CATWDRLGDKKLF
-	TRGV5	TRGJP1	TGTGCCACCTGGGACATCATGACCACTGGTTGGTTCAAGATATTT	CATWDIMTTGWFKIF
-	TRGV4	TRGJ1/TRGJ2	TGTGCCACCTGGGATCTGAAGAAACTCTTT	CATWDLKKLF
medium-sized	TRGV8	TRGJ1/TRGJ2	TGTGCCACCTGGGATAGGAATTATAAGAAACTCTTT	CATWDRNYKKLF
few	TRGV4	TRGJ1/TRGJ2	TGTGCCACCTGGGACCCAAAGCCAAATTATAAGAAACTCTTT	CATWDPKPNYKKLF
few	TRGV2	TRGJ1/TRGJ2	TGTGCCACCTGGGACGGGCGTCCAAAGAAATATTATAAGAAACTCTTT	CATWDGRPKKYYKKLF
few	TRGV9	TRGJ1/TRGJ2	TGTGCCTTGTGGGAGGCGGGTCCTAAGAAACTCTTT	CALWEAGPKKLF
-	TRGV9	TRGJ1/TRGJ2	TGTGCCTTGTGGGAGGTTGGGAGTTATTATAAGAAACTCTTT	CALWEVGSYYKKLF
few	TRGV8	TRGJP2	TGTGCCACCTGGGATGGCGGTTGGATCAAGACGTTT	CATWDGGWIKTF
-	TRGV5	TRGJ1/TRGJ2	TGTGCCACCTGGGACGGACCCTTTTATTATGAGAAACTCTTT	CATWDGPFYYEKLF
few	TRGV5	TRGJ1/TRGJ2	TGTGCCACCTGGGACAGGAAGAATTATTATAAGAAACTCTTT	CATWDRKNYYKKLF
-	TRGV3	TRGJP2	TGTGCCACCTGGGACAGGCGGGATCCCGGTAGTAGTGATTGGATCAAGACGTTT	CATWDRRDPGSSDWIKTF
few	TRGV4	TRGJ1/TRGJ2	TGTGCCACCTGGGATGGGCCAGGGGATTATAAGAAACTCTTT	CATWDGPGDYKKLF
-	TRGV5	TRGJ1/TRGJ2	TGTGCCACCTGGGACAGAATAAATTATTATAAGAAACTCTTT	CATWDRINYYKKLF
few	TRGV8	TRGJ1/TRGJ2	TGTGCCACCTGGGATAGGTGGAATTATAAGAAACTCTTT	CATWDRWNYKKLF
few	TRGV3	TRGJ1/TRGJ2	TGTGCCACCTGGGACAGGCTTCCGAAGAAACTCTTT	CATWDRLPKKLF
-	TRGV3	TRGJP2	TGTGCCACCTGGGACAACCGGATAAGTAGTGATTGGATCAAGACGTTT	CATWDNRISSDWIKTF
-	TRGV4	TRGJ1/TRGJ2	TGTGCCACCTGGGATGGGCGGCGTTATTATAAGAAACTCTTT	CATWDGRRYYKKLF